This T cell receptor (beta chain) emerged from a study of blood T cells in healthy people across ages. Combining a sample-barcoded 5' primer with a J-beta primer mix, a second PCR ran for about 7 to 11 cycles. Every sample produced at least 3 million CDR3-containing paired-end reads. Each CDR3 protein gets one entry after TCRdb re-called the 5' RACE reads with MiXCR. Of around 1,800,000 distinct CDR3 sequences listed, about 39% are singletons. Germline-derived CDR1 and CDR2 are MGHDK and SYGVNS. CDR3 size: 13 residues. V lost 8 bases and J lost 0, with 11 bases in between. The receptor was derived from a human donor in good health. V and J are TRBV25-1 and TRBJ2-7; possibly TRBD1 for D (5 bases). Sequencing was carried out using blood. Written as DNA, the CDR3 is TGTGCCAGCGGCAGGGCCGGCTCCTACGAGCAGTACTTC. It codes for CASGRAGSYEQYF.